This note documents a single T cell receptor beta chain sequence. Antigen specificity is unknown. Clones were sequenced by immunoSEQ multiplex PCR, and TCRdb holds only the in-frame ones, with some missing. The data hold 90,000 to 120,000 clones, with 80% to 95% observed a single time. This specimen belongs to a study of siplizumab effects on memory and regulatory T cells. The study's findings and limits: Alloreactive sequences traceable to unstimulated CD4+ memory cells were significantly reduced by siplizumab.

This CDR3 is built from 15 residues. Germline CDR1 reads MNHEY; CDR2 reads SVGAGI. The V end was cut by 7 bases, the J end by 5 bases, with 15 bases between. The sequencing sample was made of CD4+ T cells sorted from blood. The origin of this receptor is a human donor in good health. Some clones in this sample may be carry-over from other donors' samples. J is TRBJ1-6 and V is TRBV6-5; perhaps TRBD1 as D (5 bases). CDR3 DNA: TGTGCCAGCACCCCAGGGACGGCAGATAATTCACCCCTCCACTTT. Amino acid sequence: CASTPGTADNSPLHF.